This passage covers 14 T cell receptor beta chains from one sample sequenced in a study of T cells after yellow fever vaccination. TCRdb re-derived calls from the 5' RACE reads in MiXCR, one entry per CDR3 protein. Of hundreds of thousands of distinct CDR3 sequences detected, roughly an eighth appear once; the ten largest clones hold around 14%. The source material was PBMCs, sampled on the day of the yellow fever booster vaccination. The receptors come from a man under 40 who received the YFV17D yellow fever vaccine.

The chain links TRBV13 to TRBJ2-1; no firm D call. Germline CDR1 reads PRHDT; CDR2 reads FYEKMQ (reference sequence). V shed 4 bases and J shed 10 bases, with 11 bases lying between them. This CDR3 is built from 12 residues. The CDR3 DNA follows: TGTGCCAGCAGCTCCCTTTTGAGGGAGCAGTTCTTC. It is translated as CASSSLLREQFF.

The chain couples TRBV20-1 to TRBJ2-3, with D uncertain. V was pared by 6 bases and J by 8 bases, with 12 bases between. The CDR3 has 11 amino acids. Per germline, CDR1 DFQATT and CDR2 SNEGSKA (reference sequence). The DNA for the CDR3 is TGCAGTGCCACAGCTCAATTTACGCAGTATTTT. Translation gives CSATAQFTQYF.

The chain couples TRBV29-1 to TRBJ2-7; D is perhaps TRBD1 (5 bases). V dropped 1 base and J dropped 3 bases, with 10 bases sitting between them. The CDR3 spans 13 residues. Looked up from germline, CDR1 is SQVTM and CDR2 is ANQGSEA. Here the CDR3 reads CSVEGGAHYEQYF. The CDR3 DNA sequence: TGCAGCGTTGAAGGGGGCGCCCACTACGAGCAGTACTTC.

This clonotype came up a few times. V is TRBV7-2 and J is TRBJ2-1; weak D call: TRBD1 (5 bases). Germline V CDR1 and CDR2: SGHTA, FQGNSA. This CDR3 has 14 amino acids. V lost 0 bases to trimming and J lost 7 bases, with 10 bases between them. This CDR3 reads CASSLAREGNEQFF. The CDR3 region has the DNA TGTGCCAGCAGCTTAGCCAGGGAAGGTAATGAGCAGTTCTTC.

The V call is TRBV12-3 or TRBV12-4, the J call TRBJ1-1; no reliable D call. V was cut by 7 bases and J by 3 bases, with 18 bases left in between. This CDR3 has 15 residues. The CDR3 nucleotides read TGTGCCAGCACCCTAAGGCTGTTGTGGGACACTGAAGCTTTCTTT. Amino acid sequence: CASTLRLLWDTEAFF.

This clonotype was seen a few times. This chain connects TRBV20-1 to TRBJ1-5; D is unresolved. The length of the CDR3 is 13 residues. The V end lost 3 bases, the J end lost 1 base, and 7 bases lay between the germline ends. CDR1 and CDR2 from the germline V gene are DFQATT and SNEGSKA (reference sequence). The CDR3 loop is CSASSGSNQPQHF. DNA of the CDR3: TGCAGTGCTAGTTCGGGGAGCAATCAGCCCCAGCATTTT.

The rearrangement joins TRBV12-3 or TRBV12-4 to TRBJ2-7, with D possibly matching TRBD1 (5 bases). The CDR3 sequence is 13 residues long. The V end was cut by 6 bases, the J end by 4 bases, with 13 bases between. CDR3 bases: TGTGCCAGCAGCCCTGACAGAGATTACGAGCAGTACTTC. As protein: CASSPDRDYEQYF.

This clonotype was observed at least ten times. For the CDR3, the DNA is TGCGCCAGCAGCCAAGATCAGGGGCCCTACGAGCAGTACTTC. It encodes CASSQDQGPYEQYF. The chain is built from TRBV4-3 and TRBJ2-7, with TRBD1 as a possible D gene (6 bases). The CDR3 is made up of 14 amino acids. Germline assignment: CDR1 LGHNA and CDR2 YSLEER. Trimming took 0 bases from V and 2 from J, leaving 8 bases between them.

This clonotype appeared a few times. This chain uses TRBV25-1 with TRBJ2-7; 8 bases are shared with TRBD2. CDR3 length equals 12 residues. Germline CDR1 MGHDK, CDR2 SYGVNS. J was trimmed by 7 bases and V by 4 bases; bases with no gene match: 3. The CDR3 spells CASSGLALEQYF. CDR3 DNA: TGTGCCAGCAGTGGACTAGCGCTTGAGCAGTACTTC.

CDR3 loop: CASSAQDRTIYNEQFF. DNA for the CDR3: TGTGCCAGCAGTGCCCAGGACAGGACCATTTACAATGAGCAGTTCTTC. The rearrangement joins TRBV25-1 to TRBJ2-1; TRBD1 matches 7 bases. Germline loops: CDR1 MGHDK, CDR2 SYGVNS. CDR3 length equals 16 residues. V lost 4 bases to trimming and J lost 4 bases; unmatched junction nucleotides: 10.

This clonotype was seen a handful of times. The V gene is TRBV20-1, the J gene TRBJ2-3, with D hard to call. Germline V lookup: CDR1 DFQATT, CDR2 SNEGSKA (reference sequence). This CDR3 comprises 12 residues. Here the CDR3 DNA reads TGCACCGCGAACCCCGGAACAGATACGCAGTATTTT. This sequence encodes CTANPGTDTQYF.

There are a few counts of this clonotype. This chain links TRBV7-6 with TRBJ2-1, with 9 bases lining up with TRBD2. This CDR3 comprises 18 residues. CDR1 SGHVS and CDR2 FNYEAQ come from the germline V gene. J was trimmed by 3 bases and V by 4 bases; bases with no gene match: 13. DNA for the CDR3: TGTGCCAGCAGCTCGAGTGGTACTAGCGGGCCTGTCTACAATGAGCAGTTCTTC. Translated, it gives CASSSSGTSGPVYNEQFF. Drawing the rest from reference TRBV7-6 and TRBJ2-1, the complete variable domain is GAGVSQSPRYKVTKRGQDVALRCDPISGHVSLYWYRQALGQGPEFLTYFNYEAQQDKSGLPNDRFSAERPEGSISTLTIQRTEQRDSAMYRCASSSSGTSGPVYNEQFFGPGTRLTVL.

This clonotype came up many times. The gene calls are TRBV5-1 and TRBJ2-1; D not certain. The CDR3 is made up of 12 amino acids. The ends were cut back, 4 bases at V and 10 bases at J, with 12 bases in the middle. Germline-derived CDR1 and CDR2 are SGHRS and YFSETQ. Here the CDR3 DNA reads TGCGCCAGCAGCCTACAGCCGGTCGAGCAGTTCTTC. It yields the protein CASSLQPVEQFF.

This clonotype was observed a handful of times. CDR3 nucleotides: TGCAGCCACCTAACGTCGATCCGCACAGATACGCAGTATTTT. Translation gives CSHLTSIRTDTQYF. J is TRBJ2-3 and V is TRBV29-1; unclear D gene. This CDR3 has 14 amino acids. The ends were cut back, 8 bases at V and 1 base at J, with 16 bases in the middle. In germline, CDR1 is SQVTM, CDR2 ANQGSEA.